This passage covers 31 T cell receptor beta chains from one sample sequenced in a study of T cell changes during pregnancy in multiple sclerosis (dated by TCRdb to between 2018 and 2021). The library came from the immunoSEQ multiplex PCR assay. TCRdb took over this immuneACCESS table, retaining in-frame rearrangements with V and J assigned. Such tables are incomplete; in checked studies, under half of the missing clones stem from an unresolved V gene, and the remainder is unexplained. The sample table holds about 59,000 clones, of which roughly 94% were seen once. About 2.6% of the sample lies in the top ten. Specimen: CD8+ T cells from peripheral blood mononuclear cells, collected after pregnancy. The receptors stem from a female donor with multiple sclerosis, enrolled in a pregnancy study.

The chain recombines TRBV30 with TRBJ2-7, with D possibly matching TRBD1 (6 bases). The CDR3 is 12 residues long. The V end was cut by 5 bases, the J end by 3 bases, with 11 bases between. Germline CDR1 and CDR2: GTSNPN and SVGIG (reference sequence). CDR3 sequence (DNA): TGTGCCTGGGCCGGGACAAACTACGAGCAGTACTTC. Translation: CAWAGTNYEQYF.

The chain is built from TRBV30 and TRBJ2-3; 13 nucleotides line up with TRBD2. The V gene end was trimmed by 0 bases and the J gene end by 6 bases; junction bases not matched to a gene: 6. CDR1 and CDR2 (germline): GTSNPN, SVGIG (reference sequence). There are 16 residues in the CDR3. CDR3 protein: CAWSVGLAGEYDTQYF. The CDR3, as DNA: TGTGCCTGGAGTGTCGGACTAGCGGGAGAGTACGATACGCAGTATTTT.

This chain links TRBV30 with TRBJ2-7; D ambiguous. This CDR3 comprises 15 residues. Trimming removed 0 bases from V and 0 bases from J, with 12 bases in between. The germline gives CDR1 GTSNPN, CDR2 SVGIG (reference sequence). In nucleotides, the CDR3 is TGTGCCTGGAGTGTATCCGCGGTTAGCTCCTACGAGCAGTACTTC. Its translation: CAWSVSAVSSYEQYF.

The chain uses TRBV28 and TRBJ2-1; possible D gene TRBD1, 5 bases. Germline V lookup: CDR1 MDHEN, CDR2 SYDVKM. The V and J ends lost 6 bases and 1 base respectively, with 16 bases between them. The CDR3 spans 16 residues. CDR3 in DNA: TGTGCCAGCAGCGCCGCCCTCAGGGAATCCTACAATGAGCAGTTCTTC. As protein: CASSAALRESYNEQFF.

The V and J genes are TRBV6-1 and TRBJ2-1; D ambiguous. The CDR3 has 14 residues. Germline assignment: CDR1 MNHNS and CDR2 SASEGT. Trimming took off 6 bases at V and 0 bases at J, with 9 bases between the two ends. The CDR3 coding sequence is TGTGCCAGCAGCCGCACCGGCTCCTACAATGAGCAGTTCTTC. Translating gives CASSRTGSYNEQFF.

This chain joins TRBV5-4 and TRBJ2-5; TRBD2 might be the D (5 bases). CDR3 length equals 13 residues. CDR1 and CDR2 from the germline V gene are SGHNT and YYREEE (reference sequence). Deletions cut 4 bases from V and 5 bases from J, with 12 bases between. CDR3 loop: CASSIILEETQYF. The CDR3 nucleotides read TGTGCCAGCAGCATTATACTAGAGGAGACCCAGTACTTC. Using reference TRBV5-4 and TRBJ2-5 for the parts outside the CDR3, the full variable domain is ETGVTQSPTHLIKTRGQQVTLRCSSQSGHNTVSWYQQALGQGPQFIFQYYREEENGRGNFPPRFSGLQFPNYSSELNVNALELDDSALYLCASSIILEETQYFGPGTRLLVL.

The chain couples TRBV4-3 to TRBJ1-4; D remains unclear. Deletions cut 1 base from V and 8 bases from J, with 8 bases between. CDR3 size: 13 residues. Germline V gives CDR1 LGHNA, CDR2 YSLEER. CDR3 sequence reads: CASSQVNPEKLFF. CDR3 coding DNA: TGCGCCAGCAGCCAAGTAAATCCGGAAAAACTGTTTTTT.

This rearrangement joins TRBV9 to TRBJ2-7, with 10 bases lining up with TRBD2. The junction had 8 bases not matched to a gene; V was cut back by 4 bases and J by 7 bases. There are 14 residues in the CDR3. The V gene's germline CDR1 is SGDLS and CDR2 YYNGEE. Written as DNA, the CDR3 is TGTGCCAGCAGCAGCGGGGGGGGAGTGTCTGAGCAGTACTTC. Translation gives CASSSGGGVSEQYF.

The chain employs TRBV30 and TRBJ1-2; D is unclear. Germline V gene lookup returns CDR1 GTSNPN and CDR2 SVGIG (reference sequence). The CDR3 has 15 amino acids. Trimming shortened V by 0 bases and J by 6 bases, and 17 bases separated the two germline ends. The CDR3 here is CAWSVLGASHDGYTF. DNA for the CDR3: TGTGCCTGGAGTGTTCTCGGAGCCTCGCACGATGGCTACACCTTC.

This sequence joins TRBV11-2 and TRBJ1-4; 8 bases match TRBD1. CDR3 length: 17 amino acids. V trimming: 4 bases; J trimming: 0 bases; junction bases outside the gene matches: 7. Germline V CDR1 and CDR2: SGHAT, FQNNGV. The CDR3: CASSSKKQGATNEKLFF. CDR3 sequence (DNA): TGTGCCAGCAGCTCAAAAAAACAGGGGGCAACTAATGAAAAACTGTTTTTT.

The gene calls are TRBV6-1 and TRBJ2-2, with TRBD1 matching 8 bases. Germline values: CDR1 MNHNS, CDR2 SASEGT. CDR3 length: 15 amino acids. V lost 0 bases to trimming and J lost 6 bases; unmatched junction nucleotides: 3. The DNA for the CDR3 is TGTGCCAGCAGTGAAGCTCCGGACAGGGCCGGGGAGCTGTTTTTT. Translation: CASSEAPDRAGELFF.

V usage is TRBV2 and J usage is TRBJ2-7; TRBD2 aligns across 8 bases. J gave up 3 bases and V 3 bases, and 7 bases lay outside the gene matches. The CDR3 loop spans 15 amino acids. Germline CDR1 and CDR2: SNHLY and FYNNEI. CDR3 sequence: CASSEGTSISYEQYF. CDR3 DNA: TGTGCCAGCAGTGAGGGGACTAGTATTAGCTACGAGCAGTACTTC.

This chain links TRBV28 with TRBJ1-1; 7 bases map to TRBD1. The V and J ends lost 4 bases and 0 bases, in that order; junction bases with no gene match: 5. Germline assignment: CDR1 MDHEN and CDR2 SYDVKM. CDR3 length: 15 residues. The CDR3: CASSSLTGMNTEAFF. CDR3 nucleotide sequence: TGTGCCAGCAGTTCTCTGACAGGGATGAACACTGAAGCTTTCTTT.

This clone is a singleton in its sample. V usage is TRBV25-1 and J usage is TRBJ1-2; D perhaps matches TRBD1 (5 bases). CDR1 and CDR2 from the germline V gene are MGHDK and SYGVNS. This CDR3 is 12 amino acids long. The V gene lost 9 bases and the J gene lost 0 bases, with 8 bases spanning the gap. DNA for the CDR3: TGTGCCAGTACGACAGCTAACTATGGCTACACCTTC. It yields the protein CASTTANYGYTF.

J is TRBJ2-1 and V is TRBV4-2, with TRBD2 as a possible D gene (5 bases). This CDR3 spans 17 amino acids. Deletions cut 4 bases from V and 2 bases from J, with 18 bases between. Germline CDR1 LGHNA, CDR2 YNFKEQ. CDR3 protein: CASSPVRVRGTYNEQFF. The CDR3 coding sequence is TGTGCCAGCAGCCCGGTTCGAGTGCGAGGGACCTACAATGAGCAGTTCTTC.

This chain links TRBV19 with TRBJ2-7; D unresolved. Trimming took off 5 bases at V and 0 bases at J, with 8 bases between the two ends. Germline CDR1 and CDR2: LNHDA and SQIVND (reference sequence). CDR3 length: 13 amino acids. The CDR3 loop is CASSAAVSYEQYF. The DNA of the CDR3 is TGTGCCAGTAGTGCGGCCGTCTCCTACGAGCAGTACTTC. The full variable domain, completed using reference TRBV19 and TRBJ2-7, is DGGITQSPKYLFRKEGQNVTLSCEQNLNHDAMYWYRQDPGQGLRLIYYSQIVNDFQKGDIAEGYSVSREKKESFPLTVTSAQKNPTAFYLCASSAAVSYEQYFGPGTRLTVT.

The genes are TRBV5-4 and TRBJ2-3; 9 bases map to TRBD2. This CDR3 has 15 residues. Germline V gives CDR1 SGHNT, CDR2 YYREEE (reference sequence). The V and J ends lost 2 bases and 3 bases, in that order; junction bases with no gene match: 4. For the CDR3, the DNA is TGTGCCAGCAGCTTTAAGCGGGAGGCGACAGATACGCAGTATTTT. Amino acid sequence: CASSFKREATDTQYF.

This chain connects TRBV2 to TRBJ2-5; TRBD2 matches 14 bases. CDR1 is SNHLY and CDR2 is FYNNEI in the germline V gene. The ends lost 7 bases at V and 3 bases at J; junction bases unmatched: 4. CDR3 size: 15 residues. Written as DNA, the CDR3 is TGTGCCAGCACCACGGGACTAGCGGGAGAAGAGACCCAGTACTTC. Its translation is CASTTGLAGEETQYF.

The V gene is TRBV5-1, the J gene TRBJ1-2; weak D call: TRBD1 (5 bases). The CDR3 contains 12 residues. The V gene lost 4 bases and the J gene lost 8 bases, with 12 bases spanning the gap. CDR1 is SGHRS, CDR2 YFSETQ, per germline. The CDR3 DNA reads TGCGCCAGCAGCACAGGACCTACGGGCTACACCTTC. Protein: CASSTGPTGYTF.

The chain recombines TRBV19 with TRBJ2-1, with D possibly matching TRBD2 (6 bases). The CDR3 has 13 residues. Germline values: CDR1 LNHDA, CDR2 SQIVND (reference sequence). V lost 5 bases to trimming and J lost 7 bases, with 12 bases between them. The CDR3 sequence is CASSANLANEQFF. CDR3 nucleotides: TGTGCCAGTAGTGCCAATCTAGCGAATGAGCAGTTCTTC. The variable domain in full, with the rest retrieved from reference TRBV19 and TRBJ2-1, is DGGITQSPKYLFRKEGQNVTLSCEQNLNHDAMYWYRQDPGQGLRLIYYSQIVNDFQKGDIAEGYSVSREKKESFPLTVTSAQKNPTAFYLCASSANLANEQFFGPGTRLTVL.

The CDR3 spells CATSVMGLAGADTQYF. The CDR3 region has the DNA TGTGCCACCAGCGTAATGGGACTAGCGGGAGCTGATACGCAGTATTTT. The genes are TRBV15 and TRBJ2-3, with TRBD2 matching over 14 bases. The CDR3 consists of 16 residues. The germline CDR1 and CDR2 sequences are LNHNV and YYDKDF (reference sequence). Trimming at V came to 5 bases and at J to 6 bases, leaving 7 bases not matched to a gene. Full variable domain (outside the CDR3, taken from reference TRBV15 and TRBJ2-3): DAMVIQNPRYQVTQFGKPVTLSCSQTLNHNVMYWYQQKSSQAPKLLFHYYDKDFNNEADTPDNFQSRRPNTSFCFLDIRSPGLGDTAMYLCATSVMGLAGADTQYFGPGTRLTVL.

The rearrangement joins TRBV30 to TRBJ1-1, with D perhaps TRBD1 (5 bases). CDR3 length equals 13 residues. The V gene lost 5 bases and the J gene lost 0 bases, with 10 bases spanning the gap. Germline CDR1 GTSNPN, CDR2 SVGIG (reference sequence). CDR3 protein: CAWDWGLNTEAFF. The CDR3 DNA reads TGTGCCTGGGACTGGGGCCTGAACACTGAAGCTTTCTTT.

The CDR3 protein is CASSGWTNGEQFF. CDR3 in DNA: TGTGCCAGCAGCGGGTGGACTAACGGTGAGCAGTTCTTC. The chain combines TRBV5-6 with TRBJ2-1; possibly TRBD2 for D (6 bases). Per the germline V gene, CDR1 is SGHDT and CDR2 is YYEEEE. The V end was cut by 4 bases, the J end by 9 bases, with 14 bases between. This CDR3 has 13 residues.

V is TRBV11-3 and J is TRBJ1-5; D gene uncertain. This CDR3 region has 16 residues. The V end lost 1 base, the J end lost 0 bases, and 10 bases lay between the germline ends. From germline, CDR1 is SGHNT and CDR2 YENEEA. The CDR3 here is CASSLGHTSSNQPQHF. The CDR3 DNA sequence: TGTGCCAGCAGCTTAGGTCATACTTCTAGCAATCAGCCCCAGCATTTT.

This clone was picked up one time. The chain carries TRBV9 and TRBJ2-3; D gene uncertain. Trimming removed 2 bases from V and 0 bases from J, with 13 bases in between. The CDR3 has 16 amino acids. Per the germline V gene, CDR1 is SGDLS and CDR2 is YYNGEE. The DNA of the CDR3 is TGTGCCAGCAGCGTGATGGGTAGCAGCAGCACAGATACGCAGTATTTT. It translates to CASSVMGSSSTDTQYF. Variable domain in full (rest from reference TRBV9 and TRBJ2-3): DSGVTQTPKHLITATGQRVTLRCSPRSGDLSVYWYQQSLDQGLQFLIQYYNGEERAKGNILERFSAQQFPDLHSELNLSSLELGDSALYFCASSVMGSSSTDTQYFGPGTRLTVL.

This rearrangement joins TRBV30 to TRBJ2-2, with 12 bases that match TRBD1. V lost 2 bases to trimming and J lost 8 bases; unmatched junction nucleotides: 9. The CDR3 runs 16 residues. CDR1 and CDR2 from the germline V gene are GTSNPN and SVGIG (reference sequence). The CDR3 nucleotides read TGTGCCTGGAGTCCCCCGGGACAGGGGGCACAAGGGGAGCTGTTTTTT. As protein: CAWSPPGQGAQGELFF.

The chain combines TRBV7-9 with TRBJ2-7; unclear D gene. The CDR3 sequence is 14 residues long. Germline V gene lookup returns CDR1 SEHNR and CDR2 FQNEAQ (reference sequence). V lost 5 bases and J lost 4, with 15 bases in between. CDR3 sequence: CASSPPSLSYEQYF. The DNA for the CDR3 is TGTGCCAGCAGCCCCCCTTCCTTATCGTACGAGCAGTACTTC.

The chain joins TRBV10-3 to TRBJ1-3, with 8 bases aligning to TRBD1. The CDR3 covers 15 residues. The V segment lost 3 bases and the J segment 4 bases; nucleotides outside the gene matches: 5. The germline V gene encodes CDR1 ENHRY and CDR2 SYGVKD. This CDR3 reads CAISDRTGMGNTIYF. CDR3 sequence (DNA): TGTGCCATCAGTGACCGGACAGGGATGGGAAACACCATATATTTT.

This chain joins TRBV10-3 and TRBJ1-2; no clear D gene. Germline assignment: CDR1 ENHRY and CDR2 SYGVKD. V was cut by 1 base and J by 1 base, with 7 bases left in between. The CDR3 contains 14 residues. CDR3 nucleotides: TGTGCCATCAGTGAGTTGGCCAGTAACTATGGCTACACCTTC. Translated: CAISELASNYGYTF.

The CDR3, as DNA: TGCGCCAGCAGCCAAGAACCCGCAGGGGGCATGTACGAGCAGTACTTC. It codes for CASSQEPAGGMYEQYF. The rearrangement links TRBV4-1 to TRBJ2-7; 8 nucleotides match TRBD1. The CDR3 sequence is 16 residues long. The V gene's germline CDR1 is MGHRA and CDR2 YSYEKL. Losses at the gene ends were 0 bases for V and 4 bases for J; bases not matched to a gene: 8.

The chain links TRBV9 to TRBJ2-2, with D possibly being TRBD2 (6 bases). CDR1 and CDR2 from the germline V gene are SGDLS and YYNGEE. This CDR3 has 18 residues. V dropped 0 bases and J dropped 4 bases, with 19 bases sitting between them. CDR3 DNA: TGTGCCAGCAGCGTAGGAAAATCGCGGGATCTAATCACCGGGGAGCTGTTTTTT. This sequence encodes CASSVGKSRDLITGELFF.